Listed below are T cell receptor beta chains from one sample, sequenced in a study of blood T cell repertoires in COVID-19. Measured with immunoSEQ multiplex PCR; TCRdb has only the in-frame clones, and not every one. Here the sample spans approximately 75,000 clones, around 78% being singletons. Sequenced sample: peripheral blood. The origin of the receptors is an elderly woman with acute or convalescent COVID-19. The CDR3 runs from the conserved cysteine through the conserved F or W.

>TRBV7-2
CASSPGVPGVYEQYF
>TRBV6-5
CASRYDRVDGYTF
>TRBV7-3
CASSPAGGRSYNEQFF
>TRBV6-2/TRBV6-3
CASSSRGYTDTQYF
>TRBV9
CASSVSGEGTIYF
>TRBV18
CASSETGNTEAFF
>TRBV5-1
CASGTEAVQYF
>TRBV3-1/TRBV3-2
CASRDIAEDTQYF
>TRBV30
CAWTGRQKGAFF
>TRBV18
CASSRQGLSEQYF
>TRBV30
CAWSEGGPQETQYF
>TRBV5-1
CASSFLGLAGPTDTQYF
>TRBV6-5
CASWRRTEAFF
>TRBV18
CASSPQGMVGLFF
>TRBV2
CASSEEGDRVETQYF
>TRBV9
CASSGGGGKNGYTF
>TRBV6-5
CASSLGLRNIQYF
>TRBV2
CASSAGFSGANVLTF
>TRBV5-4
CASSLDKGVNTEAFF
>TRBV27
CASSLQGNYGYTF
>TRBV3-1/TRBV3-2
CASVGTGTGNEQFF
>TRBV19
CASSIDNRPHSPLHF
>TRBV2
CASSRDSNNEQFF
>TRBV7-6
CASSLELEAEQYF
>TRBV5-1
CASSLEGTSPQETQYF
>TRBV24-1
CATSTREVSSYNEQFF
>TRBV15
CATSMGLSNQPQHF
>TRBV2
CASRQGQGTPEAFF
>TRBV19
CATQGQIGNTIYF
>TRBV19
CASSEAPQMNTEAFF
>TRBV11-2
CASSLKRNTEAFF
>TRBV13
CASSSRQGANYGYTF
>TRBV3-1/TRBV3-2
CASSRDTMATSGYTF
>TRBV7-2
CASSLGPSSGYGYTF
>TRBV11-2
CASSKPGGRSTEAFF
>TRBV19
CASNGGAGVVDTQYF
>TRBV3-1/TRBV3-2
CASSPYRAGELFF
>TRBV3-1/TRBV3-2
CASSQSVGGAAGNTIYF
>TRBV14
CASSQVVSATNEKLFF
>TRBV27
CASSLIGGALNEQFF
>TRBV19
CASSVGLAGADTQYF
>TRBV5-1
CASSLEGDPRKNIQYF